The clone carrying this T cell receptor beta chain was seen a few times. Its antigen is undetermined. This entry belongs to a study of identical twins. Study results and limitations: Twin pairs had excess sharing that was weaker in beta out-of-frame sequences. Insertion counts were lower in abundant cord blood beta clonotypes, a trend that memory repertoires did not show. Analyses based on zero insertions could be partly confounded by invariant MAIT and iNKT cells.

Each CDR3 protein gets one entry after TCRdb re-called the 5' RACE reads with MiXCR. The table includes 250,000 or so distinct CDR3 sequences, 6% to 8.5% detected once. V gave up 6 bases and J gave up 3 bases, with 21 bases separating them. CDR3 length: 17 amino acids. Looked up from germline, CDR1 is SNHLY and CDR2 is FYNNEI. The sample was also linked to a second study, of yellow fever vaccine responses in identical twins. That report notes: Twins' T cell vaccine responses reportedly looked partly convergent, partly personalized.

The genes are TRBV2 and TRBJ1-5, with TRBD1 as a possible D gene (6 bases). Sample: CD8+ T cells sorted from blood. The TCR originated in a woman aged 18-29 years in good health. The CDR3 bases are TGTGCCAGCAGCCCCTCAGGGGCGCCGGTTACCAATCAGCCCCAGCATTTT. Protein sequence: CASSPSGAPVTNQPQHF. The full variable domain, its missing parts supplied by reference TRBV2 and TRBJ1-5, is EPEVTQTPSHQVTQMGQEVILRCVPISNHLYFYWYRQILGQKVEFLVSFYNNEISEKSEIFDDQFSVERPDGSNFTLKIRSTKLEDSAMYFCASSPSGAPVTNQPQHFGDGTRLSIL.